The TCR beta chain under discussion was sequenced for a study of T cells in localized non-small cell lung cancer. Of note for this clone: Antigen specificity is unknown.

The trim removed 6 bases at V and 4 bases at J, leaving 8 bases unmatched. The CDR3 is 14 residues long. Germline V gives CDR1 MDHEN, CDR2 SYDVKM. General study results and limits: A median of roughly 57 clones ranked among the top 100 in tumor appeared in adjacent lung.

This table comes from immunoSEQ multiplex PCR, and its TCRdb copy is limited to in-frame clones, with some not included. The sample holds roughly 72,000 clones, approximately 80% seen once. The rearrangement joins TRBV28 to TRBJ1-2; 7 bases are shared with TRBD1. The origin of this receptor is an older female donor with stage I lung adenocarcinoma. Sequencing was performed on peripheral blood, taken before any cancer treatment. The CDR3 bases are TGTGCCAGCAGCAGTGGGACAGCCTCCTATGGCTACACCTTC. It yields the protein CASSSGTASYGYTF.